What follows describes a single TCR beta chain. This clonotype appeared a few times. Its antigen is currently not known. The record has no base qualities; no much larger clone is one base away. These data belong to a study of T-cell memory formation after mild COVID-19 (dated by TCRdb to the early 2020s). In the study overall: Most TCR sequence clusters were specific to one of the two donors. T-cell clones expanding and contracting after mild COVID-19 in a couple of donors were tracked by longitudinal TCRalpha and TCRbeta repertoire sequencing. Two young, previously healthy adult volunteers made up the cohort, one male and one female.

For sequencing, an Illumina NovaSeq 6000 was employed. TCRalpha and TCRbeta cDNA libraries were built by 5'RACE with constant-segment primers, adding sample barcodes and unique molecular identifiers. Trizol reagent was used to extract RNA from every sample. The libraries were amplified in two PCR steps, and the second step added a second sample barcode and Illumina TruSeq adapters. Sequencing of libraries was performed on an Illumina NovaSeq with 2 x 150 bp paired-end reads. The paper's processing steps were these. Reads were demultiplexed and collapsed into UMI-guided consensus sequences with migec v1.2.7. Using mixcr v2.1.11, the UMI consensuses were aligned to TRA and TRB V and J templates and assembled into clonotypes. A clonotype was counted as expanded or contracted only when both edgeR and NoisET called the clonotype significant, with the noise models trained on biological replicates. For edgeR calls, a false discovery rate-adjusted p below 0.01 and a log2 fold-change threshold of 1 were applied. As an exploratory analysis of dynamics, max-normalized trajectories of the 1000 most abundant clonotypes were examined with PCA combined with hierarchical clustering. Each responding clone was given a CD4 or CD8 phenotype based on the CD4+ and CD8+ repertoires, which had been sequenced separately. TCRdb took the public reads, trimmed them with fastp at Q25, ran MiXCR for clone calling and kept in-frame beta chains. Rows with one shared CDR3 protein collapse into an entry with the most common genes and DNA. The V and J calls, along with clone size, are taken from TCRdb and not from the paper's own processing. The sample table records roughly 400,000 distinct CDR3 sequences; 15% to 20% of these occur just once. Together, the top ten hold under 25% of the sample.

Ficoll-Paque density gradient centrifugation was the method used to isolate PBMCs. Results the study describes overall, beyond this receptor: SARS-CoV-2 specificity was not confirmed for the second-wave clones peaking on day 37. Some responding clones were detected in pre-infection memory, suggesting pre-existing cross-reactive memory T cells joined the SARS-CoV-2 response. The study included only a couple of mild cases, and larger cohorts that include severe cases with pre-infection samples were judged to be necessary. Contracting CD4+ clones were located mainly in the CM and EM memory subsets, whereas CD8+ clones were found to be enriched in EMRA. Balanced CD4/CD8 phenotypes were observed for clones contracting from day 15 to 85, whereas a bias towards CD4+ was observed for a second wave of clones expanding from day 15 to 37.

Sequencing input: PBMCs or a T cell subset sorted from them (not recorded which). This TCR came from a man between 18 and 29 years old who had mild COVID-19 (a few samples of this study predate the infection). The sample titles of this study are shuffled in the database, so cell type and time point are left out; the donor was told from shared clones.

The CDR3 region: CASSRDSANTEAFF. At the DNA level, the sequence is TGTGCCAGCAGCAGGGACAGCGCAAACACTGAAGCTTTCTTT. The chain is made from TRBV9 and TRBJ1-1; 7 central nucleotides agree with TRBD1. The germline V gene yields SGDLS for CDR1 and YYNGEE for CDR2. Trimmed from V: 4 bases; trimmed from J: 2 bases; junction bases lacking a gene match: 5. CDR3 length: 14 amino acids, cysteine to phenylalanine. Only the CDR3 DNA stays, 42 bases, in frame from base 1. The full variable domain, with segments outside the CDR3 supplied by the reference TRBV9 and TRBJ1-1 proteins, appears as DSGVTQTPKHLITATGQRVTLRCSPRSGDLSVYWYQQSLDQGLQFLIQYYNGEERAKGNILERFSAQQFPDLHSELNLSSLELGDSALYFCASSRDSANTEAFFGQGTRLTVV.